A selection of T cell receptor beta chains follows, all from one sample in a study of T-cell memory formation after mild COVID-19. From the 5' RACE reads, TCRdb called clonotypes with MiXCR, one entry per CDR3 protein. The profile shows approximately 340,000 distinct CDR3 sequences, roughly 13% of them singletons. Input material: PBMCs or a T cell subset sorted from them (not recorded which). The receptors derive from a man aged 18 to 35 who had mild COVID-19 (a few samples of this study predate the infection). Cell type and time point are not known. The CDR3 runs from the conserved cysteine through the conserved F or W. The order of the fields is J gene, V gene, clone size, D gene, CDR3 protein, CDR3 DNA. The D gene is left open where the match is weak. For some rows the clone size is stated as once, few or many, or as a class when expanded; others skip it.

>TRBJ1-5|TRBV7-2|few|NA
CASSLESRNQPQHF
TGTGCCAGCAGCTTAGAATCTCGGAATCAGCCCCAGCATTTT
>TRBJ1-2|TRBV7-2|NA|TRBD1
CASSALGTARGGYTF
TGTGCCAGCAGCGCCCTCGGGACAGCCCGCGGTGGCTACACCTTC
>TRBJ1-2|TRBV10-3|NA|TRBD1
CAIRGTDKIYGYTF
TGTGCCATCAGGGGGACAGACAAAATCTATGGCTACACCTTC
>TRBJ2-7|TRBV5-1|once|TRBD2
CASSTGTSEPGHEQYF
TGCGCCAGCAGCACAGGGACTAGCGAACCGGGCCACGAGCAGTACTTC
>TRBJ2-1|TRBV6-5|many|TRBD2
CASSSPGTMSNEQFF
TGTGCCAGCAGTTCCCCCGGGACTATGTCCAATGAGCAGTTCTTC
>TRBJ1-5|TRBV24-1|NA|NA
CATRGGGRGNQPQHF
TGTGCCACCCGGGGGGGGGGACGGGGCAATCAGCCCCAGCATTTT
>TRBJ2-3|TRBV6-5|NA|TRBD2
CASSYSASSGGGTDTQYF
TGTGCCAGCAGTTACTCGGCCTCTAGCGGGGGGGGCACAGATACGCAGTATTTT
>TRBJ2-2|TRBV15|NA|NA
CATTPNPGHLNTGELFF
TGTGCCACCACCCCCAATCCGGGACATCTGAACACCGGGGAGCTGTTTTTT
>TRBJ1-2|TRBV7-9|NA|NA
CTSSLRQSLYGYTF
TGTACCAGCAGCTTACGGCAGTCCCTGTATGGCTACACCTTC
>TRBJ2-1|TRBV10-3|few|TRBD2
CAISEPPLAAFGNEQFF
TGTGCCATCAGTGAGCCCCCACTAGCGGCATTCGGGAATGAGCAGTTCTTC